A selection of T cell receptor beta chains follows, all from one sample in a study of blood T cell repertoires in COVID-19. Assay: immunoSEQ multiplex PCR; the TCRdb copy retains only in-frame clones and omits some. The sample shows about 97,000 clones, roughly nine tenths of them seen only once. The sample consisted of peripheral blood. The receptor source for this set is a woman between 50 and 59 years old with COVID-19, enrolled during active disease. Each CDR3 is given with its conserved first and last residue. Fields, in order: V gene, D gene, J gene, clone size, CDR3 protein, CDR3 DNA. D genes are given only for firm matches. Clone sizes are given selectively: once, few, many, or a class where the clone is expanded.

TRBV27	-	TRBJ2-1	-	CASSFWRGPSYNEQFF	TGTGCCAGCAGTTTTTGGCGGGGCCCGTCCTACAATGAGCAGTTCTTC
TRBV3-1/TRBV3-2	-	TRBJ1-2	-	CASSQGRVLYGYTF	TGTGCCAGCAGCCAAGGGAGGGTTCTTTATGGCTACACCTTC
TRBV29-1	-	TRBJ2-5	-	CSVILGADSQETQYF	TGCAGCGTTATTCTTGGCGCGGACTCTCAAGAGACCCAGTACTTC
TRBV7-6	-	TRBJ1-4	once	CASSIGSANEKLFF	TGTGCCAGCAGCATAGGTTCAGCTAATGAAAAACTGTTTTTT
TRBV5-6	TRBD1	TRBJ2-7	-	CASSLRGLSEQYF	TGTGCCAGCAGCTTAAGGGGGCTCAGCGAGCAGTACTTC
TRBV3-1/TRBV3-2	TRBD2	TRBJ2-3	-	CASSQSGGPLDTQYF	TGTGCCAGCAGCCAAAGCGGGGGGCCACTTGATACGCAGTATTTT
TRBV6-5	-	TRBJ2-7	-	CASSYSHSYEQYF	TGTGCCAGCAGTTACTCTCACAGCTACGAGCAGTACTTC
TRBV28	TRBD1	TRBJ1-4	-	CASSPPGEFRTGEKLFF	TGTGCCAGCAGTCCCCCCGGAGAGTTCAGGACAGGTGAAAAACTGTTTTTT
TRBV19	-	TRBJ1-6	-	CASSTAGGSPLHF	TGTGCCAGTAGTACGGCGGGAGGTTCACCCCTCCACTTT
TRBV28	TRBD1	TRBJ1-5	-	CASSTDRRNQPQHF	TGTGCCAGCAGTACGGACAGGCGCAATCAGCCCCAGCATTTT
TRBV19	TRBD2	TRBJ2-3	-	CASSIGRTSGGTDTQYF	TGTGCCAGTAGTATAGGTCGGACTAGCGGGGGCACAGATACGCAGTATTTT
TRBV7-2	-	TRBJ2-2	-	CASSTLVSTGELFF	TGTGCCAGCAGCACCCTAGTTTCCACCGGGGAGCTGTTTTTT
TRBV12-3/TRBV12-4	-	TRBJ1-5	-	CASGRQNGQPQHF	TGTGCCAGCGGGAGGCAAAACGGTCAGCCCCAGCATTTT
TRBV7-9	-	TRBJ2-7	-	CASSLSRADYEQYF	TGTGCCAGCAGCTTATCTCGCGCCGACTACGAGCAGTACTTC
TRBV13	-	TRBJ2-3	once	CASSLWGEADTQYF	TGTGCCAGCAGCTTATGGGGGGAAGCAGATACGCAGTATTTT
TRBV6-1	-	TRBJ2-7	-	CASSGGSPSGYPTYEQYF	TGTGCCAGCAGTGGCGGCTCCCCCTCAGGGTATCCTACCTACGAGCAGTACTTC
TRBV6-6	TRBD2	TRBJ2-1	-	CASSYSRSGVEQFF	TGTGCCAGCAGTTATTCCCGTAGCGGGGTTGAGCAGTTCTTC
TRBV27	TRBD1	TRBJ1-6	-	CARQRTGEYNSPLHF	TGTGCCAGACAAAGGACAGGGGAATATAATTCACCCCTCCACTTT
TRBV7-2	-	TRBJ2-3	once	CASSLAGGPGDTQYF	TGTGCCAGCAGCTTAGCGGGGGGGCCCGGAGATACGCAGTATTTT
TRBV7-6	TRBD2	TRBJ2-1	-	CASSVTSGAYNEQFF	TGTGCCAGCAGCGTAACTAGCGGGGCATACAATGAGCAGTTCTTC
TRBV18	TRBD1	TRBJ1-2	-	CASSPGQNYGYTF	TGTGCCAGCTCACCGGGACAGAACTATGGCTACACCTTC
TRBV2	-	TRBJ2-1	few	CASSSGVGNEQFF	TGTGCCAGCAGTTCAGGGGTGGGCAATGAGCAGTTCTTC
TRBV6-2/TRBV6-3	TRBD1	TRBJ2-7	-	CASRPSQGASEQYF	TGTGCCAGCAGGCCTTCACAGGGGGCGAGTGAGCAGTACTTC
TRBV7-2	TRBD2	TRBJ2-5	-	CASSAGTSGGAVETQYF	TGTGCCAGCAGCGCCGGGACTAGCGGGGGGGCCGTAGAGACCCAGTACTTC
TRBV7-3	-	TRBJ2-3	-	CASSLGRTDTQYF	TGTGCCAGCAGCTTGGGCCGCACAGATACGCAGTATTTT
TRBV30	-	TRBJ2-2	-	CAWNAGVGTGELFF	TGTGCCTGGAATGCCGGGGTCGGCACCGGGGAGCTGTTTTTT
TRBV5-1	-	TRBJ1-5	few	CASSLGGLLNQPQHF	TGCGCCAGCAGCTTGGGGGGACTCCTCAATCAGCCCCAGCATTTT
TRBV5-1	TRBD1	TRBJ1-1	few	CASTGDRGGGEAFF	TGCGCCAGCACAGGGGACAGGGGTGGTGGTGAAGCTTTCTTT
TRBV10-3	-	TRBJ2-3	-	CAITGHHWTDTQYF	TGTGCCATCACCGGACATCACTGGACAGATACGCAGTATTTT
TRBV12-3/TRBV12-4	-	TRBJ2-5	-	CASSFGETQYF	TGTGCCAGCAGTTTCGGTGAGACCCAGTACTTC
TRBV19	TRBD1	TRBJ2-2	-	CASSIKATGVNTGELFF	TGTGCCAGTAGTATCAAGGCGACAGGGGTGAACACCGGGGAGCTGTTTTTT
TRBV6-5	TRBD1	TRBJ1-2	once	CATVRQGNYGYTF	TGTGCCACCGTGAGACAGGGAAACTATGGCTACACCTTC
TRBV9	TRBD1	TRBJ1-2	-	CASSVATGTGRFNYGYTF	TGTGCCAGCAGCGTAGCTACTGGGACAGGCCGTTTTAACTATGGCTACACCTTC
TRBV4-2	TRBD2	TRBJ2-7	-	CASSRDLAVPYEQYF	TGTGCCAGCAGCCGTGACCTAGCGGTACCCTACGAGCAGTACTTC
TRBV30	TRBD1	TRBJ1-6	-	CAWSKGQNISPLHF	TGTGCCTGGAGCAAGGGACAGAATATTTCACCCCTCCACTTT
TRBV5-1	TRBD1	TRBJ2-5	-	CASSPGQGQETQYF	TGCGCCAGCAGCCCGGGACAGGGGCAAGAGACCCAGTACTTC
TRBV11-2	-	TRBJ2-2	-	CASSLRNTGELFF	TGTGCCAGCAGCTTACGGAACACCGGGGAGCTGTTTTTT
TRBV6-6	-	TRBJ2-7	-	CASSPILIGQPAYEQYF	TGTGCCAGCAGTCCCATACTCATAGGACAGCCAGCCTACGAGCAGTACTTC
TRBV18	TRBD1	TRBJ2-7	-	CASSPLMTGASYEQYF	TGTGCCAGCTCACCACTTATGACAGGGGCCTCCTACGAGCAGTACTTC
TRBV3-1/TRBV3-2	-	TRBJ2-1	-	CASSQVAASENEQFF	TGTGCCAGCAGCCAAGTCGCGGCTAGCGAGAATGAGCAGTTCTTC
TRBV6-1	-	TRBJ2-7	once	CASSEPSFGGFYEQYF	TGTGCCAGCAGTGAACCCTCCTTCGGGGGTTTCTACGAGCAGTACTTC
TRBV10-2	TRBD2	TRBJ2-3	-	CASSGLALSTDTQYF	TGCGCCAGCAGCGGACTAGCGCTAAGCACAGATACGCAGTATTTT
TRBV12-5	-	TRBJ1-1	few	CASGLVRGTEAFF	TGTGCTAGTGGTTTGGTACGGGGCACTGAAGCTTTCTTT
TRBV29-1	-	TRBJ1-5	-	CSVAGGTDQPQHF	TGCAGCGTTGCGGGGGGAACTGATCAGCCCCAGCATTTT
TRBV4-3	-	TRBJ2-3	-	CASSQYRAGTQYF	TGCGCCAGCAGCCAGTACAGGGCGGGTACGCAGTATTTT
TRBV4-2	TRBD2	TRBJ2-5	once	CASSQDMSGGAQETQYF	TGTGCCAGCAGCCAAGATATGAGCGGGGGGGCCCAAGAGACCCAGTACTTC
TRBV3-1/TRBV3-2	-	TRBJ2-1	-	CASSLLGGPTYNEQFF	TGTGCCAGCAGCCTTCTCGGGGGGCCTACCTACAATGAGCAGTTCTTC
TRBV30	TRBD1	TRBJ1-5	few	CAWGAGTGGPQPQHF	TGTGCCTGGGGGGCCGGGACAGGGGGACCTCAGCCCCAGCATTTT
TRBV12-3/TRBV12-4	TRBD1	TRBJ1-5	-	CASSLGGQQPQHF	TGTGCCAGCAGTTTGGGGGGACAGCAGCCCCAGCATTTT
TRBV30	TRBD2	TRBJ2-3	-	CAWSVQAGGFTDTQYF	TGTGCCTGGAGTGTCCAAGCGGGGGGCTTCACAGATACGCAGTATTTT
TRBV7-3	-	TRBJ2-3	-	CASSSQGLDTQYF	TGTGCCAGCAGCTCCCAGGGGTTAGATACGCAGTATTTT